These 29 T cell receptor beta chains originate from one sample sequenced in a study of T-cell memory formation after mild COVID-19. One entry per CDR3 protein, called by TCRdb with MiXCR from the 5' RACE reads. The sample has under 150,000 distinct CDR3 sequences; 22% are singletons. Sequenced material: PBMCs or a T cell subset sorted from them (not recorded which). These receptor sequences come from a man between 18 and 29 years old who had mild COVID-19 (a few samples of this study predate the infection). Cell type and time point are not known.

This clonotype was recorded a few times. The rearrangement joins TRBV7-9 to TRBJ1-5, with D uncertain. Trimming shortened V by 5 bases and J by 5 bases, and 7 bases separated the two germline ends. Germline lookup yields CDR1 SEHNR and CDR2 FQNEAQ (reference sequence). This CDR3 has 12 residues. The CDR3 DNA follows: TGTGCCAGCAGCCCCCTCGATCAGCCCCAGCATTTT. It specifies CASSPLDQPQHF.

This clonotype was detected a few times. This chain connects TRBV4-2 to TRBJ1-2; no reliable D call. This CDR3 comprises 11 residues. Looked up from germline, CDR1 is LGHNA and CDR2 is YNFKEQ. With 3 bases removed from V and 6 bases from J, the gap between germline ends came to 5 bases. CDR3 sequence (DNA): TGTGCCAGCAGCCATGCTAATGGCTACACCTTC. Its protein product is CASSHANGYTF.

The chain recombines TRBV5-6 with TRBJ2-7; no clear D gene. V dropped 3 bases and J dropped 3 bases, with 4 bases sitting between them. The CDR3 is 11 amino acids. The germline V gene encodes CDR1 SGHDT and CDR2 YYEEEE. The CDR3, as DNA: TGTGCCAGCAGCTCCTACTACGAGCAGTACTTC. Translating gives CASSSYYEQYF.

The chain employs TRBV7-2 and TRBJ1-6, with TRBD1 identical over 7 bases. Germline V lookup: CDR1 SGHTA, CDR2 FQGNSA. J gave up 10 bases and V 5 bases, and 8 bases lay outside the gene matches. The CDR3 consists of 14 residues. The CDR3 sequence: CASSPTGSLSPLHF. Here the CDR3 DNA reads TGTGCCAGCAGCCCGACAGGGTCCTTATCACCCCTCCACTTT.

V usage is TRBV4-1 and J usage is TRBJ2-2; D is ambiguous. The CDR3 extends over 15 amino acids. Germline values: CDR1 MGHRA, CDR2 YSYEKL. The V gene lost 0 bases and the J gene lost 6 bases, with 11 bases spanning the gap. The CDR3 region is CASSQDPGIAGELFF. CDR3 DNA sequence: TGCGCCAGCAGCCAAGATCCTGGGATCGCCGGGGAGCTGTTTTTT.

This clonotype came up a few times. This chain connects TRBV7-6 to TRBJ2-1; D is undetermined. Germline lookup yields CDR1 SGHVS and CDR2 FNYEAQ. The V end lost 0 bases, the J end lost 6 bases, and 9 bases lay between the germline ends. The CDR3 is 14 amino acids. CDR3 sequence reads: CASSLALQPNEQFF. In nucleotides, the CDR3 is TGTGCCAGCAGCTTAGCCCTACAGCCCAATGAGCAGTTCTTC.

The genes are TRBV7-9 and TRBJ1-4; the D gene is possibly TRBD1 (6 bases). Germline loops: CDR1 SEHNR, CDR2 FQNEAQ (reference sequence). The CDR3 extends over 15 amino acids. Between the trimmed V and J ends, which lost 5 bases and 5 bases, there was a span of 15 bases. The CDR3 nucleotides read TGTGCCAGCAGCCCCGGGACACAGGGAAATGAAAAACTGTTTTTT. Translating gives CASSPGTQGNEKLFF.

The chain couples TRBV4-1 to TRBJ2-1, with a tentative D call TRBD2 (5 bases). Germline V gene data show CDR1 as MGHRA and CDR2 as YSYEKL. The CDR3 runs to 16 residues. Trimming stripped 4 bases from V and 0 bases from J, with 13 bases between. Written as DNA, the CDR3 is TGCGCCAGCAGCCCCCCCACTGGGAGCTCCTACAATGAGCAGTTCTTC. The encoded protein is CASSPPTGSSYNEQFF.

This chain joins TRBV6-5 and TRBJ1-4; TRBD1 might be the D (6 bases). Germline CDR1 is MNHEY and CDR2 is SVGAGI. Trimming pared 2 bases from V and 2 bases from J, leaving 12 bases between. The CDR3 is 16 residues long. DNA of the CDR3: TGTGCCAGCAGTTACGGGTCAGGGGTGACTAATGAAAAACTGTTTTTT. This codes for CASSYGSGVTNEKLFF.

This clonotype was counted a few times. This chain links TRBV4-3 with TRBJ2-6; D not resolved. V lost 0 bases and J 0 bases, leaving 6 bases between the germline ends. CDR3 length: 16 amino acids. CDR1 LGHNA and CDR2 YSLEER come from the germline V gene. The CDR3 nucleotides read TGCGCCAGCAGCCAAGATAAGTCCTCTGGGGCCAACGTCCTGACTTTC. Protein product: CASSQDKSSGANVLTF.

The chain uses TRBV5-1 and TRBJ2-5; D not resolved. Trimming left V 4 bases short and J 5 bases short, with 18 bases between. This CDR3 region has 15 residues. Germline lookup yields CDR1 SGHRS and CDR2 YFSETQ. The CDR3 spells CASSAGLVVPETQYF. The CDR3 coding sequence is TGCGCCAGCAGCGCCGGCCTGGTGGTTCCGGAGACCCAGTACTTC.

This clonotype was detected only a few times. This chain uses TRBV28 with TRBJ2-3; 7 nucleotides agree with TRBD1. CDR3 size: 15 residues. Looked up from germline, CDR1 is MDHEN and CDR2 is SYDVKM. After removal of 1 base from V and 0 bases from J, the junction contained 1 base not matched to a gene. The CDR3 DNA reads TGTGCCAGCAGTTTATCGGACAGGAGCACAGATACGCAGTATTTT. It specifies CASSLSDRSTDTQYF. Full variable domain (remainder filled in from reference TRBV28 and TRBJ2-3): DVKVTQSSRYLVKRTGEKVFLECVQDMDHENMFWYRQDPGLGLRLIYFSYDVKMKEKGDIPEGYSVSREKKERFSLILESASTNQTSMYLCASSLSDRSTDTQYFGPGTRLTVL.

This clonotype was recorded at least ten times. This chain connects TRBV4-3 to TRBJ2-5; 7 bases fit TRBD1. Per germline, CDR1 LGHNA and CDR2 YSLEER. V shed 4 bases, J shed 4 bases, and the junction held 6 bases outside the gene matches. The CDR3 has 14 residues. CDR3 nucleotides: TGCGCCAGCAGCCGGCAGGGGGTTGGAGAGACCCAGTACTTC. Translating gives CASSRQGVGETQYF.

This rearrangement joins TRBV7-9 to TRBJ1-3; 8 nucleotides match TRBD1. Germline-derived CDR1 and CDR2 are SEHNR and FQNEAQ (reference sequence). The CDR3 contains 15 residues. The J segment lost 4 bases and the V segment lost 5 bases, leaving 7 bases of the junction unmatched. CDR3 in DNA: TGTGCCAGCAGCCCCAGACAGGGGTTGGGAAACACCATATATTTT. It translates to CASSPRQGLGNTIYF.

CDR3 amino acids: CASSQSGLAGGGEQFF. CDR3 in DNA: TGTGCCAGCAGTCAAAGCGGACTAGCGGGGGGAGGTGAGCAGTTCTTC. The V and J genes are TRBV6-5 and TRBJ2-1; 14 nucleotides line up with TRBD2. With V trimmed by 5 bases and J by 9 bases, 9 bases remained unmatched. The CDR3 spans 16 residues. Germline loops: CDR1 MNHEY, CDR2 SVGAGI.

In this sample, this clonotype turned up a few times. The genes are TRBV7-9 and TRBJ2-3; 8 bases match TRBD2. The CDR3 sequence is 15 residues long. J lost 4 bases, V lost 6 bases, and 9 bases had no gene match. From germline, CDR1 is SEHNR and CDR2 FQNEAQ (reference sequence). CDR3 coding DNA: TGTGCCAGCAGTTCATCACGGGGGGGCCCAGATACGCAGTATTTT. Its translation: CASSSSRGGPDTQYF.

This clonotype came up a few times. The chain recombines TRBV7-6 with TRBJ1-1; D remains ambiguous. The CDR3 has 14 amino acids. V lost 5 bases to trimming and J lost 3 bases, with 13 bases between them. Germline assignment: CDR1 SGHVS and CDR2 FNYEAQ. In DNA form, the CDR3 reads TGTGCCAGCAGCATCCGGGAAGCGGACACTGAAGCTTTCTTT. Its protein product is CASSIREADTEAFF.

This clonotype was recorded a few times. The CDR3 DNA reads as TGTGCCAGCAGTTTATTCGCTAGCGGGGACTACAATGAGCAGTTCTTC. Encoded protein: CASSLFASGDYNEQFF. V usage is TRBV27 and J usage is TRBJ2-1; 9 nucleotides agree with TRBD2. V shed 1 base and J 3 bases; nucleotides not matched to a gene: 4. The CDR3 covers 16 residues. Looked up from germline, CDR1 is MNHEY and CDR2 is SMNVEV (reference sequence).

This clonotype has a handful of counts. The genes are TRBV12-3 or TRBV12-4 and TRBJ1-6; 9 bases map to TRBD1. The CDR3 length is 14 residues. The V segment lost 6 bases and the J segment 9 bases; nucleotides outside the gene matches: 6. In nucleotides, the CDR3 is TGTGCCAGCAGGAAACAGGGGGCACCTTCACCCCTCCACTTT. Its translation: CASRKQGAPSPLHF.

The rearrangement links TRBV15 to TRBJ1-4; TRBD1 might be the D (5 bases). V dropped 0 bases and J dropped 8 bases, with 16 bases sitting between them. This CDR3 is 16 amino acids long. The germline V gene has CDR1 LNHNV and CDR2 YYDKDF (reference sequence). The CDR3 region has the DNA TGTGCCACCAGCAGAGAGGCTTCAGGGTTTGAAGAAAAACTGTTTTTT. The encoded protein is CATSREASGFEEKLFF.

This clonotype has just a few counts. Written as DNA, the CDR3 is TGTGCCAGCAGTTCCTCCGGGACAGCCATTCCTTGGGGCTACACCTTC. It translates to CASSSSGTAIPWGYTF. V gene TRBV12-3 or TRBV12-4 combines with J gene TRBJ1-2, with 7 bases matching TRBD1. V was clipped by 4 bases and J by 8 bases; unmatched bases: 16. This CDR3 is built from 16 residues.

The chain is built from TRBV15 and TRBJ1-6; 7 nucleotides line up with TRBD1. Germline V gives CDR1 LNHNV, CDR2 YYDKDF (reference sequence). The CDR3 is 17 residues long. V gave up 4 bases and J gave up 3 bases; unmatched junction bases: 9. The CDR3 spells CATSTPPGQIYNSPLHF. The CDR3 coding sequence is TGTGCCACCAGCACACCCCCGGGACAGATCTATAATTCACCCCTCCACTTT.

This clonotype was counted only a few times. J is TRBJ1-5 and V is TRBV5-1; 8 bases match TRBD1. V shed 4 bases and J 5 bases; nucleotides not matched to a gene: 5. Germline CDR1 SGHRS, CDR2 YFSETQ. This CDR3 has 14 amino acids. The CDR3 DNA sequence: TGCGCCAGCAGCATTACAGGGGGGGATCAGCCCCAGCATTTT. Protein sequence: CASSITGGDQPQHF.

The V call is TRBV4-1, the J call TRBJ2-5; the match to TRBD2 covers 11 bases. The germline CDR1 and CDR2 sequences are MGHRA and YSYEKL. V dropped 4 bases and J dropped 5; count of bases not matched to a gene: 6. The CDR3 length is 15 residues. CDR3 coding DNA: TGCGCCAGCAGCCGTCGTAGCGGGGGGGCTGAGACCCAGTACTTC. It is translated as CASSRRSGGAETQYF.

The sample holds a few counts of this clonotype. The rearrangement uses TRBV7-9 and TRBJ2-7; the D is unclear. The CDR3 totals 14 residues. Trimming stripped 1 base from V and 3 bases from J, with 10 bases between. Germline CDR1 is SEHNR and CDR2 is FQNEAQ (reference sequence). The CDR3 DNA reads TGTGCCAGCAGCTTAGTCGGCAGGAACTACGAGCAGTACTTC. Protein: CASSLVGRNYEQYF.

This chain joins TRBV11-2 and TRBJ1-2; D gene unclear. Trimming took 0 bases from V and 0 from J, leaving 11 bases between them. CDR1 is SGHAT and CDR2 is FQNNGV in the germline V gene. The CDR3 loop spans 16 amino acids. CDR3 DNA: TGTGCCAGCAGCTTAGATTTCGGGTCACCTAACTATGGCTACACCTTC. Translation: CASSLDFGSPNYGYTF.

This chain uses TRBV7-2 with TRBJ1-5; D ambiguous. V was trimmed by 2 bases and J by 1 base, leaving 6 bases between them. The CDR3 length is 14 residues. CDR1 and CDR2 (germline): SGHTA, FQGNSA. CDR3 sequence: CASSLRASNQPQHF. The CDR3 DNA reads as TGTGCCAGCAGCTTAAGGGCCAGCAATCAGCCCCAGCATTTT. Full variable domain (remainder filled in from reference TRBV7-2 and TRBJ1-5): GAGVSQSPSNKVTEKGKDVELRCDPISGHTALYWYRQSLGQGLEFLIYFQGNSAPDKSGLPSDRFSAERTGGSVSTLTIQRTQQEDSAVYLCASSLRASNQPQHFGDGTRLSIL.

This clonotype was picked up a small number of times. The chain employs TRBV29-1 and TRBJ1-2, with D possibly matching TRBD1 (6 bases). The CDR3 consists of 11 residues. Trimming removed 6 bases at V and 4 bases at J, with 9 bases between. Per the germline V gene, CDR1 is SQVTM and CDR2 is ANQGSEA. CDR3 nucleotide sequence: TGCAGCGTCCGGACAGTCTATGGCTACACCTTC. Translating it yields CSVRTVYGYTF. Full variable domain (rest looked up from reference TRBV29-1 and TRBJ1-2): SAVISQKPSRDICQRGTSLTIQCQVDSQVTMMFWYRQQPGQSLTLIATANQGSEATYESGFVIDKFPISRPNLTFSTLTVSNMSPEDSSIYLCSVRTVYGYTFGSGTRLTVV.

The sample holds one count of this clonotype. The J gene is TRBJ2-1, the V gene TRBV4-1, with TRBD2 matching over 12 bases. CDR3 size: 18 residues. CDR1 is MGHRA, CDR2 YSYEKL, per germline. V dropped 1 base and J dropped 5; count of bases not matched to a gene: 9. Here the CDR3 reads CASSQGLAGGLGNNEQFF. The DNA for the CDR3 is TGCGCCAGCAGCCAAGGGCTAGCGGGAGGGCTCGGTAACAATGAGCAGTTCTTC.